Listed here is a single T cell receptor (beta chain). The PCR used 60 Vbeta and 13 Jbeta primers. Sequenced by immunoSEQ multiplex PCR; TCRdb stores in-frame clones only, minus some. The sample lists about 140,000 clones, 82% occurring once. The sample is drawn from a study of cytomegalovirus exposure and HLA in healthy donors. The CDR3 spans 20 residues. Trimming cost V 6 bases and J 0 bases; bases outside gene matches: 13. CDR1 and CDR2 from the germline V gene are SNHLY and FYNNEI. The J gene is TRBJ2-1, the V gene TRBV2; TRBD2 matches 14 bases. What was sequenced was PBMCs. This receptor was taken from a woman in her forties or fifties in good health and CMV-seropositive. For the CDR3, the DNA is TGTGCCAGCAGAACCTCAGGACTAGCGGGAGGAAAGAGCTCCTACAATGAGCAGTTCTTC. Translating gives CASRTSGLAGGKSSYNEQFF.